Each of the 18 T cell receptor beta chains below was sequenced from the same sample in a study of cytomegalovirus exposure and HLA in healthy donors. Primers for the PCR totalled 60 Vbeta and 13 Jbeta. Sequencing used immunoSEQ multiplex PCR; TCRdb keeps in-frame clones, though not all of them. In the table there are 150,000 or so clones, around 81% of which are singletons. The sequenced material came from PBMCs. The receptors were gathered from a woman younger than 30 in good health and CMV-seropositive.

The CDR3 region is CASSFLVGDYTEAFF. In nucleotides, the CDR3 is TGTGCCAGCAGCTTCCTCGTGGGAGACTACACTGAAGCTTTCTTT. The rearrangement uses TRBV11-2 and TRBJ1-1, with D unclear. Germline CDR1 is SGHAT and CDR2 is FQNNGV. The CDR3 runs to 15 residues. With 3 bases removed from V and 3 bases from J, the gap between germline ends came to 14 bases.

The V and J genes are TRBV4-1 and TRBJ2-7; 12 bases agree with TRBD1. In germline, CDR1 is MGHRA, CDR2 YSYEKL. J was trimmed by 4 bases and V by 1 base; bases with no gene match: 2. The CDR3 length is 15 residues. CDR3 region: CASSQGDRGPYEQYF. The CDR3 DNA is TGCGCCAGCAGCCAAGGGGACAGGGGGCCGTACGAGCAGTACTTC.

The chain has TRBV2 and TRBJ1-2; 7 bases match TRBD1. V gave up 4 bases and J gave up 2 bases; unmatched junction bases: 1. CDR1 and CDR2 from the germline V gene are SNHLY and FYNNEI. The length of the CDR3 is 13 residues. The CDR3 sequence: CASSGGQNYGYTF. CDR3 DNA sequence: TGTGCCAGCAGTGGGGGACAGAACTATGGCTACACCTTC.

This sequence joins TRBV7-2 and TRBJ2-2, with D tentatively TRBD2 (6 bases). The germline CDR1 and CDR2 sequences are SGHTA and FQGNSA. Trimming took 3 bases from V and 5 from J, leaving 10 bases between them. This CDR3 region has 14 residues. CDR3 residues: CASSFGRGTGELFF. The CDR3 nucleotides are TGTGCCAGCAGCTTTGGCCGGGGGACCGGGGAGCTGTTTTTT.

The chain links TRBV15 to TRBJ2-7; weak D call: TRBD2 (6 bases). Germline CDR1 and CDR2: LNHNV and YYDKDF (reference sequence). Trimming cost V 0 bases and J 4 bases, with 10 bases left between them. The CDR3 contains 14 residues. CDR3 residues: CATSRDIGTYEQYF. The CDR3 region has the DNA TGTGCCACCAGCAGAGATATCGGGACTTACGAGCAGTACTTC.

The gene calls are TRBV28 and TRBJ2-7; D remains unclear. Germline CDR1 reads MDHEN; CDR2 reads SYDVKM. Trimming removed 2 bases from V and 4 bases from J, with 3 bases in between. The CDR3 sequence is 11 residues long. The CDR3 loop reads CASSLTYEQYF. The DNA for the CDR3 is TGTGCCAGCAGTTTAACATACGAGCAGTACTTC.

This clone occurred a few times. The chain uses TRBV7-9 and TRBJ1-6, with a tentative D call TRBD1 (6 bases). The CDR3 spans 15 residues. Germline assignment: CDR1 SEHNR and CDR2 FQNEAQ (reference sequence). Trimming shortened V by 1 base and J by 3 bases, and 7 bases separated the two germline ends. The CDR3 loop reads CASSLGGGYNSPLHF. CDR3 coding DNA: TGTGCCAGCAGCTTAGGAGGGGGCTATAATTCACCCCTCCACTTT.

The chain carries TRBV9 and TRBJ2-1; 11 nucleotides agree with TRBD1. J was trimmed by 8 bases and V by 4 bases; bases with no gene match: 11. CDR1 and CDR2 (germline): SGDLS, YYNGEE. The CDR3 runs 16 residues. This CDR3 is CASSTRDRGWTDEQFF. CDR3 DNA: TGTGCCAGCAGCACGAGGGACAGGGGGTGGACGGATGAGCAGTTCTTC.

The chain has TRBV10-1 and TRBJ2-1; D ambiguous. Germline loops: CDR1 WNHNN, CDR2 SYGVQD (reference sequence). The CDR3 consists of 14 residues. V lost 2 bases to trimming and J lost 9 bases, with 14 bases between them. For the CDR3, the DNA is TGCGCCAGCAGTGAGCCCCCCTTTGGGCGTGAGCAGTTCTTC. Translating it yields CASSEPPFGREQFF.

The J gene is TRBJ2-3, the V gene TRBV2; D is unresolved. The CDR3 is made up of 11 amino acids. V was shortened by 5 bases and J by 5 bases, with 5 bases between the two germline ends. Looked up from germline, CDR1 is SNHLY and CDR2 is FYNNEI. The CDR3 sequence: CASSIGDTQYF. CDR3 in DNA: TGTGCCAGCAGTATCGGAGATACGCAGTATTTT.

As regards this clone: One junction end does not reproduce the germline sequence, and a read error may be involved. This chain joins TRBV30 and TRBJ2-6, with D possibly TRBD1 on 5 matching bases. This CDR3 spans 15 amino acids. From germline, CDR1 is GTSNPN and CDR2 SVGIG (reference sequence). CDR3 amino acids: CAWSVGNPGANGLTF. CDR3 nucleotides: TGTGCCTGGAGTGTGGGGAATCCTGGGGCCAACGGCCTGACTTTC.

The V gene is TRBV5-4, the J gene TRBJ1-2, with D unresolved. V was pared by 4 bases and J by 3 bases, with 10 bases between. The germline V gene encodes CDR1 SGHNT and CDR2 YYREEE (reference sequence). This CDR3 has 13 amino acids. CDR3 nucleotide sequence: TGTGCCAGCAGCCATCAATCGGACTATGGCTACACCTTC. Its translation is CASSHQSDYGYTF.

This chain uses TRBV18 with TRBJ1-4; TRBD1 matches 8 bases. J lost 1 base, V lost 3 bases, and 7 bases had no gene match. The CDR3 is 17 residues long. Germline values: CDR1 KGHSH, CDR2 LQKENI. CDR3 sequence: CASSPSGQGGTNEKLFF. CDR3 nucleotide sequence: TGTGCCAGCTCACCTTCCGGACAGGGAGGAACTAATGAAAAACTGTTTTTT.

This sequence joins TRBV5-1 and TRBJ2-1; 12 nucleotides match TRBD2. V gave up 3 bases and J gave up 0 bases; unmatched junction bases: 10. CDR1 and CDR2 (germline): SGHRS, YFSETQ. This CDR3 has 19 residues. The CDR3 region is CASSSPTSGGKSSYNEQFF. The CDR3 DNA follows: TGCGCCAGCAGCTCCCCCACTAGCGGGGGGAAGAGCTCCTACAATGAGCAGTTCTTC.

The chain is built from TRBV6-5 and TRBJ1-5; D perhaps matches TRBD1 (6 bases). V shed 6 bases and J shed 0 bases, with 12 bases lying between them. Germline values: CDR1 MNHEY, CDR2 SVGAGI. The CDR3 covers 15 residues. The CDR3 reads CASSLTGPSNQPQHF. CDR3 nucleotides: TGTGCCAGCAGCTTGACAGGTCCTAGCAATCAGCCCCAGCATTTT.

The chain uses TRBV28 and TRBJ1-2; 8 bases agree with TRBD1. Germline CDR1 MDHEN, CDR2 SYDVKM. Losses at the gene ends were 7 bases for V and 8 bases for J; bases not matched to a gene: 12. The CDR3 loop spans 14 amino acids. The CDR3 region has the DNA TGTGCCAGCACCGAGGACAGGGTTTTACGAGGCTACACCTTC. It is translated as CASTEDRVLRGYTF.

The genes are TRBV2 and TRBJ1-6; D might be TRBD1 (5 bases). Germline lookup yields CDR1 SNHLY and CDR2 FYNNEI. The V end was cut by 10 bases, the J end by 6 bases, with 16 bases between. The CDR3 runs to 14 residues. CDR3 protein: CATAGQRLNSPLHF. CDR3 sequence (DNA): TGTGCCACCGCGGGGCAGCGGCTTAATTCACCCCTCCACTTT.

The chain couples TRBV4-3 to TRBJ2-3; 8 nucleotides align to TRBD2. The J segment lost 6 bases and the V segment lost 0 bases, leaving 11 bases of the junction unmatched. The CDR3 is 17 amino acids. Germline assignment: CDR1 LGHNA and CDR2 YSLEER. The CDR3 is CASSQDHLAGGADTQYF. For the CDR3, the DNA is TGCGCCAGCAGCCAAGATCATCTAGCCGGGGGGGCGGATACGCAGTATTTT.